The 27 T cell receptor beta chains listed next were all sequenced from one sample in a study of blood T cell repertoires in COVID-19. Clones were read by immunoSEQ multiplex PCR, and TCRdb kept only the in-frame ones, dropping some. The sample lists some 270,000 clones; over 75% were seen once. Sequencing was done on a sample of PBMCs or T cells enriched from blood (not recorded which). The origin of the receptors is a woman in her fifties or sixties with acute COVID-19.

CDR3 region: CASRGRGGENTEAFF. In DNA, the CDR3 is TGTGCCAGCAGGGGCCGGGGTGGTGAGAACACTGAAGCTTTCTTT. The chain employs TRBV2 and TRBJ1-1; D is unclear. The ends were cut back, 6 bases at V and 1 base at J, with 15 bases in the middle. This CDR3 contains 15 residues. In germline, CDR1 is SNHLY, CDR2 FYNNEI.

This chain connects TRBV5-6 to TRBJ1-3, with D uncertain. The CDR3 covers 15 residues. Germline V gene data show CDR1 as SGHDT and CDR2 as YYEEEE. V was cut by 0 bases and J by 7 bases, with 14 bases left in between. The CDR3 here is CASSLGSTAGNTIYF. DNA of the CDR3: TGTGCCAGCAGCTTGGGGTCCACGGCCGGGAACACCATATATTTT.

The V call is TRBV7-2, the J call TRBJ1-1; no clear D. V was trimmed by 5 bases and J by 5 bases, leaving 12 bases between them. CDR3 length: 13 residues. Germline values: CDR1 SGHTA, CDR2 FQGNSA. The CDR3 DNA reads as TGTGCCAGCAGCCAGACAAGACTAACTGAAGCTTTCTTT. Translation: CASSQTRLTEAFF. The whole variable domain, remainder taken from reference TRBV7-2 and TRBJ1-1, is GAGVSQSPSNKVTEKGKDVELRCDPISGHTALYWYRQSLGQGLEFLIYFQGNSAPDKSGLPSDRFSAERTGGSVSTLTIQRTQQEDSAVYLCASSQTRLTEAFFGQGTRLTVV.

CDR3 protein: CSVGTGVGQPQHF. CDR3 DNA sequence: TGCAGCGTTGGGACAGGGGTAGGTCAGCCCCAGCATTTT. The chain recombines TRBV29-1 with TRBJ1-5; 9 nucleotides line up with TRBD1. CDR1 and CDR2 from the germline V gene are SQVTM and ANQGSEA. The CDR3 runs 13 residues. The ends lost 4 bases at V and 6 bases at J; junction bases unmatched: 4.

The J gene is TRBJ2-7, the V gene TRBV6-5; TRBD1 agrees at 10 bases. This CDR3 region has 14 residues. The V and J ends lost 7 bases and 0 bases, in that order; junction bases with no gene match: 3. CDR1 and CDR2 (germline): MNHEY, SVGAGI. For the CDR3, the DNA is TGTGCCAGCACCGGGACAGGGGTCTCCTACGAGCAGTACTTC. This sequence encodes CASTGTGVSYEQYF.

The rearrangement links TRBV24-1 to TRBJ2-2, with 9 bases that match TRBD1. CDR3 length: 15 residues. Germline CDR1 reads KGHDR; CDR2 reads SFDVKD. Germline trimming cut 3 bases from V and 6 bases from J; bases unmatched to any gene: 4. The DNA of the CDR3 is TGTGCCACCAGTGATGATGGGACAGGGTCCGGGGAGCTGTTTTTT. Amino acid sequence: CATSDDGTGSGELFF.

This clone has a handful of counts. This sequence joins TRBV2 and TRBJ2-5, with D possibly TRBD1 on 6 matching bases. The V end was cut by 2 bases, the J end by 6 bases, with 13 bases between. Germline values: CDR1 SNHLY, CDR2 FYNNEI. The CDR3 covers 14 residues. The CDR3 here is CASSESARGKTQYF. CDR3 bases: TGTGCCAGCAGTGAAAGCGCCAGGGGCAAGACCCAGTACTTC.

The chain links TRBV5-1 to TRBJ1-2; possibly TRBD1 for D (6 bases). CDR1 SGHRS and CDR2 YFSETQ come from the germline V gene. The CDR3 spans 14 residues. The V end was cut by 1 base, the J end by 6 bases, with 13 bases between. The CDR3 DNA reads TGCGCCAGCAGCTTGACAGGGTTGCAGCATGGCTACACCTTC. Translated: CASSLTGLQHGYTF.

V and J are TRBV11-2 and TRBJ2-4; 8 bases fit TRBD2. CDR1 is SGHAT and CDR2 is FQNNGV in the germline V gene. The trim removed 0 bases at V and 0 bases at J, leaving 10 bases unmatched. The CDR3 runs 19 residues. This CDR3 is CASSLDRQRGNLAKNIQYF. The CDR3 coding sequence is TGTGCCAGCAGCTTAGATCGTCAGCGGGGGAACCTAGCCAAAAACATTCAGTACTTC.

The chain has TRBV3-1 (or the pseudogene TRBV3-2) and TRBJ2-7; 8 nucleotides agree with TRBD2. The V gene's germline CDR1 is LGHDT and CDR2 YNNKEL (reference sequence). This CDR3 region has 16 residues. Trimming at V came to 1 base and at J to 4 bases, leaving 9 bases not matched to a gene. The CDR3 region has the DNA TGTGCCAGCAGCCAAGTTATTGGAGTAGCGGGGTACGAGCAGTACTTC. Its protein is CASSQVIGVAGYEQYF.

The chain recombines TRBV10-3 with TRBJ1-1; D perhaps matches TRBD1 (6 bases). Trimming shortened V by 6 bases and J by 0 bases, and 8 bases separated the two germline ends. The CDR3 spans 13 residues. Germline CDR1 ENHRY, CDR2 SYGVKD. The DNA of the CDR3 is TGTGCCATCAGGGACAGCATGAACACTGAAGCTTTCTTT. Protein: CAIRDSMNTEAFF.

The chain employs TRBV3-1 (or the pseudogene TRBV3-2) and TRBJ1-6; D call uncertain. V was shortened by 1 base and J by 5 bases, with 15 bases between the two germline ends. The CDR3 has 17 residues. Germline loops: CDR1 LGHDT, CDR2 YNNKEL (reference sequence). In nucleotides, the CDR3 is TGTGCCAGCAGCCAAGCCCCCACTGACACCAATAATTCACCCCTCCACTTT. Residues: CASSQAPTDTNNSPLHF.

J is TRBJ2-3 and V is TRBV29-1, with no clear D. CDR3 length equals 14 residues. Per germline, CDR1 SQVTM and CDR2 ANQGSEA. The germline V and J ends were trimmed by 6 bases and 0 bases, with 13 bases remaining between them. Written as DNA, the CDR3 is TGCAGCGTGTATGGTACTCAAAGCACAGATACGCAGTATTTT. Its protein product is CSVYGTQSTDTQYF.

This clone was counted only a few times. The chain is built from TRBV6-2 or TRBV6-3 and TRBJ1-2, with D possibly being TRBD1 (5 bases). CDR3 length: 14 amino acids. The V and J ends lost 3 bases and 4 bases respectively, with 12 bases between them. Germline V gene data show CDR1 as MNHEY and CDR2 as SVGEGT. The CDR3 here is CASSYRDRGYGYTF. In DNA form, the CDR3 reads TGTGCCAGCAGTTATCGAGACAGAGGCTATGGCTACACCTTC.

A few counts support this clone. The CDR3 region has the DNA TGTGCCAGCAGTGAGGGCAGGGGGCTCAATCAGCCCCAGCATTTT. This codes for CASSEGRGLNQPQHF. This sequence joins TRBV6-1 and TRBJ1-5; the match to TRBD1 covers 8 bases. The CDR3 is 15 residues long. The V and J ends lost 3 bases and 3 bases, in that order; junction bases with no gene match: 4. The germline V gene has CDR1 MNHNS and CDR2 SASEGT.

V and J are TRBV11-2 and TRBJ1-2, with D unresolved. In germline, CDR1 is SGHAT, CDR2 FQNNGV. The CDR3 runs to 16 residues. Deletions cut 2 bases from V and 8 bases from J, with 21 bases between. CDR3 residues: CASSLNQRPLLRGYTF. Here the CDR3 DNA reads TGTGCCAGCAGCTTAAACCAGCGGCCTCTCCTTAGGGGCTACACCTTC.

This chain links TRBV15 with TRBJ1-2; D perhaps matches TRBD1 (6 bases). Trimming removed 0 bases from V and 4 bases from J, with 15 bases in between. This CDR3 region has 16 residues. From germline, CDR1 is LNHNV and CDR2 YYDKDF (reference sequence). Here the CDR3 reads CATSRELGGVSYGYTF. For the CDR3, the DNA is TGTGCCACCAGCAGAGAATTAGGGGGGGTGAGCTATGGCTACACCTTC.

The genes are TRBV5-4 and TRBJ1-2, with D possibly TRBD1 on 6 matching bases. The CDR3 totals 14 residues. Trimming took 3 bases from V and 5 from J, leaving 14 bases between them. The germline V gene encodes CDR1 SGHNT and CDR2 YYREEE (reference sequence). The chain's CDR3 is CASSWGQTEYGYTF. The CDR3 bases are TGTGCCAGCAGCTGGGGACAAACAGAGTATGGCTACACCTTC.

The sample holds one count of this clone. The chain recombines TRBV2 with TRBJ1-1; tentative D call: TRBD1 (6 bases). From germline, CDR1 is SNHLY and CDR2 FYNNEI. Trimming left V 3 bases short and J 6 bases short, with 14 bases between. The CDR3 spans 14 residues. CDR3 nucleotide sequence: TGTGCCAGCAGTGAGAGCAGGGGCGACGCTGAAGCTTTCTTT. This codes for CASSESRGDAEAFF.

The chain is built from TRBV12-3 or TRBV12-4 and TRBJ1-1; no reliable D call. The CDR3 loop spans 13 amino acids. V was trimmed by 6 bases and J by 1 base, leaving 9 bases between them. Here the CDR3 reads CASRIQENTEAFF. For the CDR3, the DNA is TGTGCCAGCAGAATTCAGGAGAACACTGAAGCTTTCTTT.

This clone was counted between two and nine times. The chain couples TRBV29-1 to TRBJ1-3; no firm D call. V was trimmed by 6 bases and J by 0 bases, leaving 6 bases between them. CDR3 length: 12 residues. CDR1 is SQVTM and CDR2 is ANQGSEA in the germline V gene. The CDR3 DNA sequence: TGCAGCGTGCGGGACTCTGGAAACACCATATATTTT. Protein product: CSVRDSGNTIYF.

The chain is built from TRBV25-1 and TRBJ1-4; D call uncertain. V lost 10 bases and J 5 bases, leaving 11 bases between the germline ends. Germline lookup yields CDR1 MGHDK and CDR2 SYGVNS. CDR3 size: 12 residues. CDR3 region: CATSRENEKLFF. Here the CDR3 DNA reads TGTGCCACGTCGAGGGAAAATGAAAAACTGTTTTTT.

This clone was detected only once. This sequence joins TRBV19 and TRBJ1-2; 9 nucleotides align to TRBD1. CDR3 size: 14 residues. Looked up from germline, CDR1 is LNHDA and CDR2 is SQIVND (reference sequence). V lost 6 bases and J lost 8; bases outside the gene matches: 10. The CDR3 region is CASSKDRGSQGYTF. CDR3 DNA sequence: TGTGCCAGTAGCAAGGACAGGGGATCTCAGGGCTACACCTTC.

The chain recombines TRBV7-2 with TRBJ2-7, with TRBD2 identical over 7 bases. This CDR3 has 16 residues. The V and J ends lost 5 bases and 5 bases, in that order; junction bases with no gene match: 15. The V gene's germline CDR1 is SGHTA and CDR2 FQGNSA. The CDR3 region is CASSPERGFGSDEQYF. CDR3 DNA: TGTGCCAGCAGCCCGGAGCGGGGTTTCGGGAGCGACGAGCAGTACTTC.

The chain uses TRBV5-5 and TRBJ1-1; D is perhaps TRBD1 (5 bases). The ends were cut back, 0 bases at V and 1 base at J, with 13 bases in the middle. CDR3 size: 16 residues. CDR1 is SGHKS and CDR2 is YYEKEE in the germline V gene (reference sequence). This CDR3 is CASSLVIGTGNTEAFF. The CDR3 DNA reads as TGTGCCAGCAGCTTGGTTATAGGTACAGGGAACACTGAAGCTTTCTTT.

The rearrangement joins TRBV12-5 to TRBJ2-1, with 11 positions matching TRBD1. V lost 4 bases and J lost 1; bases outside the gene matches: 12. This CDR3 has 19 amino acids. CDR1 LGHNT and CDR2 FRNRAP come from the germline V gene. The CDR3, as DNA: TGTGCTAGTGGTTCCCGCCGGGACAGGGGGATAAGGTCCTACAATGAGCAGTTCTTC. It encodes CASGSRRDRGIRSYNEQFF.

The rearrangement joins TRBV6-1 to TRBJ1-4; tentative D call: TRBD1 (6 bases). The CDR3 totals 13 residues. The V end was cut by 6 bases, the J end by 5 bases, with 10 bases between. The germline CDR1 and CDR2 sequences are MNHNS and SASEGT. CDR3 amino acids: CASRTGTNEKLFF. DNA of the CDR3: TGTGCCAGCAGAACCGGGACAAATGAAAAACTGTTTTTT.